These 8 T cell receptor beta chains were all obtained from the same sample, sequenced in a study of CD8+ T cells in alopecia areata. Sequencing relied on a cDNA template that was reverse transcribed from extracted RNA. The method was immunoSEQ multiplex PCR; TCRdb's version includes in-frame clones alone and lacks a portion of them. The sample has 150,000 to 200,000 clones; around 58% are singletons. Treatment here: oral pan-JAK inhibitor, 5-10 mg twice daily. The material was CD4+ T cells sorted from blood, obtained at approximately week 55, from a patient treated with tofacitinib. These TCRs come from a human donor with alopecia areata.

This sequence joins TRBV13 and TRBJ2-7; a weak D match, TRBD1 (5 bases). Germline lookup yields CDR1 PRHDT and CDR2 FYEKMQ (reference sequence). The V end was cut by 2 bases, the J end by 3 bases, with 11 bases between. The CDR3 is 14 amino acids. In DNA form, the CDR3 reads TGTGCCAGCAGCTTAAAGGGGATACTCTACGAGCAGTACTTC. Amino acid sequence: CASSLKGILYEQYF. The entire variable domain, with the rest obtained from reference TRBV13 and TRBJ2-7, is as follows: AAGVIQSPRHLIKEKRETATLKCYPIPRHDTVYWYQQGPGQDPQFLISFYEKMQSDKGSIPDRFSAQQFSDYHSELNMSSLELGDSALYFCASSLKGILYEQYFGPGTRLTVT.

The chain has TRBV2 and TRBJ1-1; 7 bases map to TRBD1. This CDR3 is 13 amino acids long. V shed 8 bases, J shed 3 bases, and the junction held 6 bases outside the gene matches. Looked up from germline, CDR1 is SNHLY and CDR2 is FYNNEI. The CDR3 here is CASLSDRDTEAFF. CDR3 nucleotide sequence: TGTGCCAGCTTATCCGACAGGGACACTGAAGCTTTCTTT.

This chain links TRBV6-5 with TRBJ1-1; D unresolved. With 6 bases removed from V and 1 base from J, the gap between germline ends came to 12 bases. Germline-derived CDR1 and CDR2 are MNHEY and SVGAGI. This CDR3 has 14 amino acids. The CDR3 region is CASSLRWGNTEAFF. DNA for the CDR3: TGTGCCAGCAGCTTAAGGTGGGGGAACACTGAAGCTTTCTTT.

V and J are TRBV6-6 and TRBJ2-4, with D hard to call. V lost 2 bases, J lost 0 bases, and 8 bases lay in between. This CDR3 has 15 amino acids. Germline-derived CDR1 and CDR2 are MNHNY and SVGAGI (reference sequence). The DNA of the CDR3 is TGTGCCAGCAGTTACCCAACGGGAGCCAAAAACATTCAGTACTTC. Translated, it gives CASSYPTGAKNIQYF.

The chain has TRBV5-1 and TRBJ2-2; 9 nucleotides line up with TRBD1. The CDR3 totals 15 residues. V dropped 3 bases and J dropped 4; count of bases not matched to a gene: 4. CDR1 SGHRS and CDR2 YFSETQ come from the germline V gene. The CDR3 is CASSSGTGFTGELFF. For the CDR3, the DNA is TGCGCCAGCAGCTCCGGGACAGGGTTCACCGGGGAGCTGTTTTTT.

V gene TRBV7-9 combines with J gene TRBJ2-6, with TRBD1 matching over 7 bases. The V gene's germline CDR1 is SEHNR and CDR2 FQNEAQ (reference sequence). V lost 5 bases, J lost 6 bases, and 13 bases stayed unmatched. The CDR3 has 17 amino acids. CDR3 loop: CASSLRPQGRLANVLTF. CDR3 nucleotides: TGTGCCAGCAGCCTTAGACCACAGGGGCGTTTGGCCAACGTCCTGACTTTC.

V usage is TRBV5-5 and J usage is TRBJ1-4; possibly TRBD1 for D (6 bases). From germline, CDR1 is SGHKS and CDR2 YYEKEE (reference sequence). V was clipped by 3 bases and J by 2 bases, with 11 bases between them. This CDR3 is 15 amino acids long. The CDR3: CASSSQGTTNEKLFF. CDR3 bases: TGTGCCAGCAGCTCACAGGGTACTACTAATGAAAAACTGTTTTTT.

The rearrangement uses TRBV7-2 and TRBJ1-1, with 7 nucleotides matching TRBD1. J gave up 0 bases and V 5 bases, and 6 bases lay outside the gene matches. This CDR3 has 15 residues. Germline V gene lookup returns CDR1 SGHTA and CDR2 FQGNSA. The CDR3 DNA is TGTGCCAGCAGCCTATCGACAGGGATGAACACTGAAGCTTTCTTT. Protein product: CASSLSTGMNTEAFF. Variable domain in full (rest from reference TRBV7-2 and TRBJ1-1): GAGVSQSPSNKVTEKGKDVELRCDPISGHTALYWYRQSLGQGLEFLIYFQGNSAPDKSGLPSDRFSAERTGGSVSTLTIQRTQQEDSAVYLCASSLSTGMNTEAFFGQGTRLTVV.